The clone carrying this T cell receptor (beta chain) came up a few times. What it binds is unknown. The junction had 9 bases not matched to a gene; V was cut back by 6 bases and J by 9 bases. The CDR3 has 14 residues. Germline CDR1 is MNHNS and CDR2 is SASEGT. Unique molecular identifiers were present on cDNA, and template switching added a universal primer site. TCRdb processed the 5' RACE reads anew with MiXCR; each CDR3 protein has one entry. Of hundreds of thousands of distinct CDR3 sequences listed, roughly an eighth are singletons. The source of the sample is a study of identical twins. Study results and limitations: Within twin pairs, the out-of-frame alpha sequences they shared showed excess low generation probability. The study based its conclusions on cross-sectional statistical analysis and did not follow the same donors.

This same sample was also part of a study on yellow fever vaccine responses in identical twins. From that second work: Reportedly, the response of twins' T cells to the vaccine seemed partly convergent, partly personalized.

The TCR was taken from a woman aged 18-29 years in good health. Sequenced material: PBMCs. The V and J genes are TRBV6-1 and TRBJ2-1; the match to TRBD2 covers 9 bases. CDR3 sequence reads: CASSPLAGNREQFF. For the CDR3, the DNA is TGTGCCAGCAGCCCCCTAGCGGGGAACCGTGAGCAGTTCTTC.